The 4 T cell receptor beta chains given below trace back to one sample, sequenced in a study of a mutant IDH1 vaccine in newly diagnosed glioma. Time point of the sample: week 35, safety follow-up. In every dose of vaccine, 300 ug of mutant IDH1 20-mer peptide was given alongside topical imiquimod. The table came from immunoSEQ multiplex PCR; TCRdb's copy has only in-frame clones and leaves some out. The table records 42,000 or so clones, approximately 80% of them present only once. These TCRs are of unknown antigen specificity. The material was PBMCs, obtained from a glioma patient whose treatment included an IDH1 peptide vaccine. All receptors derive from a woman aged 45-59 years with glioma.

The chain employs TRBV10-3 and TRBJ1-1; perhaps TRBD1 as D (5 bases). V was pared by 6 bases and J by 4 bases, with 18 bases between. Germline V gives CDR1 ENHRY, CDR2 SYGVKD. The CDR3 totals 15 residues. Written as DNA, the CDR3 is TGTGCCATCAGGGGAGGGGAGGGGAGGGTCACTGAAGCTTTCTTT. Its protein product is CAIRGGEGRVTEAFF.

The DNA for the CDR3 is TGTGCCAGCAGCGTAGAGAGCTCTGGGGCCAACGTCCTGACTTTC. Protein product: CASSVESSGANVLTF. This chain uses TRBV9 with TRBJ2-6, with D uncertain. V lost 0 bases, J lost 0 bases, and 4 bases lay in between. From germline, CDR1 is SGDLS and CDR2 YYNGEE. This CDR3 region has 15 residues.

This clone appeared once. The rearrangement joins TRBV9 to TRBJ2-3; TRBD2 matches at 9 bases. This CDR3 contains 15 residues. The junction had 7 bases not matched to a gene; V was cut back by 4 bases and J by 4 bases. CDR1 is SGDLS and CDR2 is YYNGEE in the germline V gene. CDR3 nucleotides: TGTGCCAGCAGCATAGGGACTAGCACCCCAGATACGCAGTATTTT. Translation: CASSIGTSTPDTQYF.

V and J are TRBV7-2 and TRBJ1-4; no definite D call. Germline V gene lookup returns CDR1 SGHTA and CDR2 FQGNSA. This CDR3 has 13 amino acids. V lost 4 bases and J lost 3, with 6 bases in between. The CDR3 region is CASSSTPNEKLFF. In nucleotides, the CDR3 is TGTGCCAGCAGCTCAACCCCTAATGAAAAACTGTTTTTT. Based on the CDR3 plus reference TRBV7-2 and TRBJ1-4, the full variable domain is GAGVSQSPSNKVTEKGKDVELRCDPISGHTALYWYRQSLGQGLEFLIYFQGNSAPDKSGLPSDRFSAERTGGSVSTLTIQRTQQEDSAVYLCASSSTPNEKLFFGSGTQLSVL.